This TCR beta chain came from a study of cytomegalovirus exposure and HLA in healthy donors. Overall study: Researchers found that approximately 80% of about 400 genotyped donors fell within the Caucasian-associated ancestry cluster.

Unmatched junction bases numbered 10, after V lost 7 bases and J lost 0 bases. The germline V gene has CDR1 MDHEN and CDR2 SYDVKM. This CDR3 has 17 residues. The study ran its PCR with 60 Vbeta and 13 Jbeta primers. Sequenced by immunoSEQ multiplex PCR; TCRdb stores in-frame clones only, minus some. This table lists about 75,000 clones. The source of this sequence is a man younger than 30 in good health and CMV-seropositive. This chain joins TRBV28 and TRBJ2-2; TRBD1 matches at 8 bases. Sequenced sample: PBMCs. The CDR3 is CASTFSGGLANTGELFF. The DNA of the CDR3 is TGTGCCAGCACGTTCTCAGGGGGCCTTGCGAACACCGGGGAGCTGTTTTTT.